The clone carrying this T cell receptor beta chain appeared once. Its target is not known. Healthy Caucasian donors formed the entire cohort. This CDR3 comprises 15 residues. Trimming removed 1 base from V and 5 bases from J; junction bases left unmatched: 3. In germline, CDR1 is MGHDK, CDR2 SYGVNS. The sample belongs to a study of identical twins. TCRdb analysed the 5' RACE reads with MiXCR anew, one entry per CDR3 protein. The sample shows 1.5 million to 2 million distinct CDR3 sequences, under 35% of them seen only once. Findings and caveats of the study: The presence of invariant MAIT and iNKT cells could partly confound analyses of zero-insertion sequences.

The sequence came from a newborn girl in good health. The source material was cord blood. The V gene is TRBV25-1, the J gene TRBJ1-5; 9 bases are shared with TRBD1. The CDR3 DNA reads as TGTGCCAGCAGTGAATCGGGACAGGGCCATCAGCCCCAGCATTTT. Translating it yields CASSESGQGHQPQHF.